This passage covers 10 T cell receptor beta chains from one sample sequenced in a study of CD8 T cells in ankylosing spondylitis. Study results and caveats: For ankylosing spondylitis blood, a TCR beta motif of about eight highly homologous variants appeared characteristic.

Using its own MiXCR run on the 5' RACE reads, TCRdb lists one record per CDR3 protein. This table has a few hundred thousand distinct CDR3 sequences, around 18% appearing once. Antigen specificity for these receptors is unknown. The sequencing input was blood, either unsorted or a sorted T cell fraction (not recorded which). The receptors shown here come from a male donor with ankylosing spondylitis.

CDR3: CASSSPGSVWDTDTQYF. As DNA, the CDR3 is TGTGCCAGCAGCTCCCCGGGTTCGGTCTGGGACACAGATACGCAGTATTTT. V is TRBV7-9 and J is TRBJ2-3; D call uncertain. The CDR3 spans 17 residues. V lost 4 bases and J lost 2, with 19 bases in between. Germline CDR1 reads SEHNR; CDR2 reads FQNEAQ (reference sequence).

This clonotype was detected a few times. This chain uses TRBV4-3 with TRBJ2-1; the D gene is possibly TRBD2 (5 bases). Germline assignment: CDR1 LGHNA and CDR2 YSLEER. This CDR3 comprises 11 residues. With 1 base removed from V and 10 bases from J, the gap between germline ends came to 5 bases. For the CDR3, the DNA is TGCGCCAGCAGCCAAGGCGGGGAGCAGTTCTTC. Translating it yields CASSQGGEQFF.

A few counts support this clonotype. The chain has TRBV11-2 and TRBJ2-2; 8 positions match TRBD2. The V segment lost 0 bases and the J segment 3 bases; nucleotides outside the gene matches: 6. CDR1 and CDR2 (germline): SGHAT, FQNNGV. This CDR3 has 17 amino acids. DNA of the CDR3: TGTGCCAGCAGCTTAGATTTAGGACTAGCATACACCGGGGAGCTGTTTTTT. Its translation is CASSLDLGLAYTGELFF.

This clonotype was found a few times. The CDR3 DNA is TGTGCCAGCAGGACAGGGGTGGTGGAGACCCAGTACTTC. This encodes CASRTGVVETQYF. The chain uses TRBV6-2 or TRBV6-3 and TRBJ2-5; 8 positions match TRBD1. This CDR3 contains 13 residues. J gave up 5 bases and V 6 bases, and 5 bases lay outside the gene matches. Germline V gene sequence: CDR1 MNHEY, CDR2 SVGEGT.

This clonotype showed up just a few times. The CDR3 nucleotides read TGTGCCAGCAGTTCCGAACTAGCGGACCCCTACAATGAGCAGTTCTTC. Protein product: CASSSELADPYNEQFF. The chain couples TRBV12-3 or TRBV12-4 to TRBJ2-1; 8 nucleotides line up with TRBD2. V gave up 4 bases and J gave up 2 bases; unmatched junction bases: 7. The CDR3 loop spans 16 amino acids.

The chain recombines TRBV9 with TRBJ2-3; D call uncertain. V gave up 4 bases and J gave up 1 base, with 7 bases separating them. The CDR3 is 13 amino acids. Germline V gives CDR1 SGDLS, CDR2 YYNGEE. CDR3 in DNA: TGTGCCAGCAGCTCATGGGGCACAGATACGCAGTATTTT. Encoded protein: CASSSWGTDTQYF.

In this sample, this clonotype turned up a few times. The V call is TRBV13, the J call TRBJ1-1; 7 bases line up with TRBD1. V lost 5 bases to trimming and J lost 0 bases; unmatched junction nucleotides: 6. From germline, CDR1 is PRHDT and CDR2 FYEKMQ (reference sequence). The CDR3 is 15 amino acids. The CDR3 loop is CASSPQGQMNTEAFF. CDR3 nucleotide sequence: TGTGCCAGCAGCCCCCAGGGACAGATGAACACTGAAGCTTTCTTT. Full variable domain (rest looked up from reference TRBV13 and TRBJ1-1): AAGVIQSPRHLIKEKRETATLKCYPIPRHDTVYWYQQGPGQDPQFLISFYEKMQSDKGSIPDRFSAQQFSDYHSELNMSSLELGDSALYFCASSPQGQMNTEAFFGQGTRLTVV.

This clonotype was seen only a few times. The V gene is TRBV6-5, the J gene TRBJ1-1; unclear D gene. V lost 2 bases and J 4 bases, leaving 8 bases between the germline ends. This CDR3 is built from 13 residues. From germline, CDR1 is MNHEY and CDR2 SVGAGI. This CDR3 reads CASSYQWVTEAFF. The CDR3, as DNA: TGTGCCAGCAGTTACCAGTGGGTCACTGAAGCTTTCTTT.

The genes are TRBV2 and TRBJ2-3, with D possibly being TRBD1 (5 bases). Germline V gene lookup returns CDR1 SNHLY and CDR2 FYNNEI. V dropped 7 bases and J dropped 4 bases, with 6 bases sitting between them. This CDR3 is built from 11 residues. The CDR3 DNA reads TGTGCCAGCATGGGGCCAGATACGCAGTATTTT. It is translated as CASMGPDTQYF.

This clonotype was observed a handful of times. This rearrangement joins TRBV29-1 to TRBJ2-7; 10 nucleotides match TRBD2. The CDR3 extends over 13 amino acids. V lost 6 bases and J lost 4; bases outside the gene matches: 6. CDR1 is SQVTM, CDR2 ANQGSEA, per germline. The CDR3: CSVKLAGLYEQYF. CDR3 DNA sequence: TGCAGCGTCAAACTAGCGGGGTTGTACGAGCAGTACTTC.